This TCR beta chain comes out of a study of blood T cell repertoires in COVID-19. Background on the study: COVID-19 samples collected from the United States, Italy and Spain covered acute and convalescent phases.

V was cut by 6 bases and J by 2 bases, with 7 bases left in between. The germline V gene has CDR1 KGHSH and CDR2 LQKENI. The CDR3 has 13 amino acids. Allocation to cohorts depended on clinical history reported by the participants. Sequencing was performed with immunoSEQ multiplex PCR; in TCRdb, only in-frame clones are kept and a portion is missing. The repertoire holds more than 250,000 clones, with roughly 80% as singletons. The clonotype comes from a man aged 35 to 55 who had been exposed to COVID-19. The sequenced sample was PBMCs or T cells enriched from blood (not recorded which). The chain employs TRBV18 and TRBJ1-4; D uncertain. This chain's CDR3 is CASSGGTNEKLFF. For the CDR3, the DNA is TGTGCCAGCTCGGGAGGGACTAATGAAAAACTGTTTTTT.